The 18 T cell receptor beta chains given below trace back to one sample, sequenced in a study of human T cells and chemical hapten exposure. In TCRdb, the RACE reads were re-called with MiXCR into one record per CDR3 protein. The sample has some 38,000 distinct CDR3 sequences; around 7.6% are singletons. Time point indicated: pre-sensitization, week 0. The treatment was: therapeutic diphenylcyclopropenone sensitization with weekly scalp DPC. Here the sequenced sample was whole blood, taken in connection with sensitization to the hapten diphenylcyclopropenone (DPC). The receptors stem from a woman in her fifties or sixties with alopecia areata. Some clones in this sample may be carry-over from other donors' samples.

V is TRBV5-1 and J is TRBJ2-7; weak D call: TRBD2 (5 bases). The CDR3 sequence is 18 residues long. Germline V CDR1 and CDR2: SGHRS, YFSETQ. V dropped 3 bases and J dropped 3 bases, with 25 bases sitting between them. DNA of the CDR3: TGCGCCAGCAGCTCCTCCGGTAGCGCAAGCGCCCCCTACTACGAGCAGTACTTC. Translating gives CASSSSGSASAPYYEQYF.

This clonotype was counted between two and nine times. The chain carries TRBV7-6 and TRBJ2-3, with 7 positions matching TRBD2. Germline V lookup: CDR1 SGHVS, CDR2 FNYEAQ. After removal of 2 bases from V and 4 bases from J, the junction contained 3 bases not matched to a gene. The CDR3 covers 14 residues. DNA of the CDR3: TGTGCCAGCAGCTTAAAGGCGGGAGCAGATACGCAGTATTTT. Translating it yields CASSLKAGADTQYF.

The table lists this clonotype with many counts. The chain couples TRBV19 to TRBJ2-1; 7 bases are shared with TRBD2. The CDR3 sequence is 15 residues long. Per the germline V gene, CDR1 is LNHDA and CDR2 is SQIVND (reference sequence). Trimming removed 6 bases from V and 7 bases from J; junction bases left unmatched: 12. CDR3: CASRRSGTTRNEQFF. The CDR3 nucleotides read TGTGCCAGTAGGCGTTCGGGGACTACGCGGAATGAGCAGTTCTTC.

The V call is TRBV20-1, the J call TRBJ2-7, with D perhaps TRBD1 (6 bases). Looked up from germline, CDR1 is DFQATT and CDR2 is SNEGSKA (reference sequence). The V gene lost 5 bases and the J gene lost 5 bases, with 10 bases spanning the gap. The CDR3 runs 11 residues. CDR3 amino acids: CSALNRDEQYF. The CDR3 bases are TGCAGTGCTCTAAACAGGGACGAGCAGTACTTC.

There are a few counts of this clonotype. This rearrangement joins TRBV7-2 to TRBJ2-3; no clear D gene. Germline V gene lookup returns CDR1 SGHTA and CDR2 FQGNSA. V lost 4 bases and J lost 4, with 9 bases in between. CDR3 length: 13 amino acids. The CDR3 loop is CASSSSRADTQYF. The DNA for the CDR3 is TGTGCCAGCAGCTCAAGTCGGGCAGATACGCAGTATTTT.

V gene TRBV3-1 combines with J gene TRBJ1-4; TRBD1 matches 7 bases. This CDR3 has 14 amino acids. Germline assignment: CDR1 LGHDT and CDR2 YNNKEL (reference sequence). The ends lost 1 base at V and 9 bases at J; junction bases unmatched: 5. This CDR3 is CASSQGRQGKKLFF. CDR3 DNA: TGTGCCAGCAGCCAAGGTCGACAGGGTAAAAAACTGTTTTTT.

The sample holds many counts of this clonotype. This chain uses TRBV3-1 with TRBJ2-7; D call uncertain. CDR1 and CDR2 (germline): LGHDT, YNNKEL (reference sequence). Trimming shortened V by 4 bases and J by 0 bases, and 10 bases separated the two germline ends. The CDR3 consists of 14 residues. Here the CDR3 DNA reads TGTGCCAGCAGCCCCCGGGCCAGCTCCTACGAGCAGTACTTC. It yields the protein CASSPRASSYEQYF.

The table lists this clonotype with many counts. The J gene is TRBJ2-3, the V gene TRBV24-1, with TRBD2 matching 9 bases. Germline-derived CDR1 and CDR2 are KGHDR and SFDVKD. The CDR3 consists of 15 residues. V gave up 9 bases and J gave up 3 bases; unmatched junction bases: 9. CDR3 nucleotide sequence: TGTGCCACCTCGGGAGTGGCGGGAGGGACAGATACGCAGTATTTT. Protein sequence: CATSGVAGGTDTQYF.

This clonotype occurred many times. V gene TRBV7-9 combines with J gene TRBJ1-1, with D maybe TRBD1 (6 bases). CDR1 is SEHNR, CDR2 FQNEAQ, per germline (reference sequence). The CDR3 is 14 amino acids. V was pared by 4 bases and J by 4 bases, with 13 bases between. The CDR3 coding sequence is TGTGCCAGCAGCTCTTACAGGGCCGGCACTGAAGCTTTCTTT. Translation: CASSSYRAGTEAFF. The complete variable domain, with remaining parts taken from reference TRBV7-9 and TRBJ1-1, reads DTGVSQNPRHKITKRGQNVTFRCDPISEHNRLYWYRQTLGQGPEFLTYFQNEAQLEKSRLLSDRFSAERPKGSFSTLEIQRTEQGDSAMYLCASSSYRAGTEAFFGQGTRLTVV.

This clonotype was observed many times. The chain combines TRBV14 with TRBJ2-4; D unresolved. V was shortened by 0 bases and J by 7 bases, with 1 base between the two germline ends. This CDR3 is 11 amino acids long. Germline lookup yields CDR1 SGHDN and CDR2 FVKESK. The CDR3 DNA sequence: TGTGCCAGCAGCCAAGATAACATTCAGTACTTC. Translating it yields CASSQDNIQYF.

A note on this clonotype: Since a much larger clone is just one base distant, this may be a read error. The V gene is TRBV12-3 or TRBV12-4, the J gene TRBJ2-3; weak D call: TRBD2 (5 bases). Trimming left V 3 bases short and J 0 bases short, with 10 bases between. This CDR3 spans 15 amino acids. The CDR3 sequence: CASSFDGMSTDTQYF. In DNA, the CDR3 is TGTGCCAGCAGTTTTGACGGGATGAGCACAGATACGCAGTATTTT.

This clonotype was observed at least ten times. V and J are TRBV12-3 or TRBV12-4 and TRBJ2-1; D is tentatively TRBD1 or TRBD2 (5 bases each). The V gene lost 0 bases and the J gene lost 13 bases, with 10 bases spanning the gap. The CDR3 covers 12 residues. The CDR3 sequence: CASSLATGTQFF. The CDR3 nucleotides read TGTGCCAGCAGTTTAGCGACGGGGACCCAGTTCTTC.

This clonotype has at least ten counts. The chain has TRBV24-1 and TRBJ1-1, with TRBD1 matching over 10 bases. J lost 3 bases, V lost 0 bases, and 3 bases had no gene match. The CDR3 covers 16 residues. CDR1 is KGHDR, CDR2 SFDVKD, per germline. The CDR3 is CATSDLGTGDDTEAFF. The CDR3 coding sequence is TGTGCCACCAGTGATTTGGGGACAGGGGATGACACTGAAGCTTTCTTT.

This clonotype was seen at least ten times. The junction departs from the called germline gene at one end, perhaps through a read error. This chain links TRBV4-1 with TRBJ2-2; 13 bases are a match to TRBD2. The CDR3 is made up of 20 amino acids. Germline CDR1 MGHRA, CDR2 YSYEKL. CDR3 loop: CASSQENFLTSGRGTGDLFF. The CDR3 region has the DNA TGCGCCAGCAGCCAAGAAAATTTTCTTACTAGCGGGAGGGGGACCGGGGACCTGTTTTTT.

This clonotype was seen ten or more times. The V and J genes are TRBV29-1 and TRBJ1-5; D is uncertain. Germline lookup yields CDR1 SQVTM and CDR2 ANQGSEA. With 5 bases removed from V and 0 bases from J, the gap between germline ends came to 8 bases. This CDR3 has 13 amino acids. The CDR3 DNA sequence: TGCAGCGTTCAGGATAATAGCAATCAGCCCCAGCATTTT. Residues: CSVQDNSNQPQHF.

This clonotype was seen repeatedly, ten times or more. The chain joins TRBV14 to TRBJ2-1, with D perhaps TRBD1 (6 bases). Germline CDR1 and CDR2: SGHDN and FVKESK. V was shortened by 3 bases and J by 10 bases, with 10 bases between the two germline ends. The CDR3 covers 12 residues. Here the CDR3 reads CASSHTGWEQFF. CDR3 nucleotides: TGTGCCAGCAGCCATACAGGGTGGGAGCAGTTCTTC.

Many counts were recorded for this clonotype. CDR3 sequence: CASSFFGREGDTQYF. The DNA of the CDR3 is TGTGCCAGCAGCTTCTTTGGCAGGGAAGGAGATACGCAGTATTTT. The chain carries TRBV7-6 and TRBJ2-3; D may be TRBD1 (5 bases). From germline, CDR1 is SGHVS and CDR2 FNYEAQ. The CDR3 length is 15 residues. V lost 3 bases and J lost 5, with 15 bases in between.

In this sample, this clonotype turned up many times. This chain connects TRBV19 to TRBJ2-4; no clear D gene. Germline CDR1 and CDR2: LNHDA and SQIVND (reference sequence). V was cut by 6 bases and J by 1 base, with 10 bases left in between. The CDR3 is 14 amino acids. The CDR3 region is CASRATAAKNIQYF. CDR3 DNA: TGTGCCAGTAGAGCGACTGCCGCCAAAAACATTCAGTACTTC.